The 24 T cell receptor beta chains in this list originate from one sample, sequenced in a study of cytomegalovirus exposure and HLA in healthy donors (dated by TCRdb to between 2016 and 2019). Library preparation was by the immunoSEQ multiplex PCR assay. TCRdb mirrors the immuneACCESS table, restricted to in-frame sequences. Some clones are absent from its copies; in checked studies, under half trace to an unresolved V gene, and the reason for the others is unknown. Recorded for this sample are about 280,000 clones; more than 75% of them occurred a single time. In total, the top ten clones hold 0.92% of the sample. Sequenced material: PBMCs. The source of these receptors is a woman younger than 35 in good health and CMV-seronegative.

The genes are TRBV6-6 and TRBJ2-5, with 7 bases identical to TRBD2. The junction had 3 bases not matched to a gene; V was cut back by 5 bases and J by 0 bases. The CDR3 consists of 14 residues. Germline CDR1 reads MNHNY; CDR2 reads SVGAGI (reference sequence). The CDR3 loop reads CASSPGTNQETQYF. The CDR3 DNA reads TGTGCCAGCAGTCCCGGGACTAACCAAGAGACCCAGTACTTC.

This clone is a singleton in its sample. V is TRBV5-4 and J is TRBJ1-3, with 8 nucleotides matching TRBD1. Germline values: CDR1 SGHNT, CDR2 YYREEE (reference sequence). J was trimmed by 2 bases and V by 7 bases; bases with no gene match: 8. This CDR3 is 15 amino acids long. The CDR3 DNA sequence: TGTGCCAGCGGAACCAGCAGGGGGCCTGGAAACACCATATATTTT. It yields the protein CASGTSRGPGNTIYF.

This clone was counted once. The V call is TRBV7-2, the J call TRBJ2-7; no definite D call. Trimming pared 0 bases from V and 1 base from J, leaving 10 bases between. CDR1 is SGHTA, CDR2 FQGNSA, per germline. This CDR3 contains 15 residues. CDR3 sequence (DNA): TGTGCCAGCAGCTTAGCACCAGGCCCTTCCTACGAGCAGTACTTC. Amino acids: CASSLAPGPSYEQYF.

The chain has TRBV10-1 and TRBJ2-1; 8 bases match TRBD2. The CDR3 is made up of 15 amino acids. Germline CDR1 and CDR2: WNHNN and SYGVQD (reference sequence). J was trimmed by 4 bases and V by 1 base; bases with no gene match: 3. The CDR3 DNA follows: TGCGCCAGCAGTGAGTGGGCTAGCGGGTACAATGAGCAGTTCTTC. Its translation is CASSEWASGYNEQFF.

The V gene is TRBV30, the J gene TRBJ2-7; 7 bases align to TRBD1. The CDR3 has 13 residues. Germline trimming cut 3 bases from V and 2 bases from J; bases unmatched to any gene: 4. Germline loops: CDR1 GTSNPN, CDR2 SVGIG (reference sequence). This chain's CDR3 is CAWRRRGTYEQYF. The DNA of the CDR3 is TGTGCCTGGAGACGCAGGGGGACCTACGAGCAGTACTTC. The full variable domain, with the rest looked up from reference TRBV30 and TRBJ2-7, is SQTIHQWPATLVQPVGSPLSLECTVEGTSNPNLYWYRQAAGRGLQLLFYSVGIGQISSEVPQNLSASRPQDRQFILSSKKLLLSDSGFYLCAWRRRGTYEQYFGPGTRLTVT.

This chain connects TRBV5-1 to TRBJ2-5; 10 nucleotides align to TRBD2. This CDR3 is 17 amino acids long. Germline V CDR1 and CDR2: SGHRS, YFSETQ. The V and J ends lost 4 bases and 0 bases, in that order; junction bases with no gene match: 9. The CDR3 reads CASSAPGTSAYQETQYF. Written as DNA, the CDR3 is TGCGCCAGCAGCGCTCCCGGGACTAGCGCGTACCAAGAGACCCAGTACTTC.

This clone was observed once. This sample also contains other DNA sequences that code for the same CDR3. V usage is TRBV18 and J usage is TRBJ1-5; D ambiguous. Trimming pared 2 bases from V and 4 bases from J, leaving 6 bases between. This CDR3 comprises 13 residues. Germline CDR1 reads KGHSH; CDR2 reads LQKENI. CDR3 sequence reads: CASSPGRNQPQHF. The DNA for the CDR3 is TGTGCCAGCTCACCAGGGAGAAATCAGCCCCAGCATTTT.

This rearrangement joins TRBV6-4 to TRBJ2-3; 10 bases match TRBD2. The CDR3 is 18 amino acids. The J segment lost 6 bases and the V segment lost 4 bases, leaving 16 bases of the junction unmatched. The germline gives CDR1 MRHNA, CDR2 SNTAGT. The CDR3 nucleotides read TGTGCCAGCAGTGCACATAGCGGGAGGCCTCCCTCCGGGGATACGCAGTATTTT. As protein: CASSAHSGRPPSGDTQYF.

The chain is built from TRBV5-1 and TRBJ1-2; D is unclear. The CDR3 covers 13 residues. Germline CDR1 is SGHRS and CDR2 is YFSETQ. Between the trimmed V and J ends, which lost 0 bases and 5 bases, there was a span of 8 bases. CDR3 nucleotide sequence: TGCGCCAGCAGCTTGGATCTTTTATATGGCTACACCTTC. The encoded protein is CASSLDLLYGYTF.

The chain carries TRBV7-9 and TRBJ1-5; 8 nucleotides line up with TRBD1. V lost 5 bases, J lost 6 bases, and 9 bases stayed unmatched. In germline, CDR1 is SEHNR, CDR2 FQNEAQ (reference sequence). The CDR3 runs to 15 residues. For the CDR3, the DNA is TGTGCCAGCAGCAAGGACAGGGTAGGGGTTCAGCCCCAGCATTTT. Translating it yields CASSKDRVGVQPQHF.

This rearrangement joins TRBV9 to TRBJ1-1; 8 bases line up with TRBD1. Germline-derived CDR1 and CDR2 are SGDLS and YYNGEE. The length of the CDR3 is 15 residues. Germline trimming cut 0 bases from V and 1 base from J; bases unmatched to any gene: 2. In DNA form, the CDR3 reads TGTGCCAGCAGCGTAGTCCAGGGGGCGAACACTGAAGCTTTCTTT. Protein sequence: CASSVVQGANTEAFF.

CDR3 loop: CARANRGEQPQHF. The CDR3 DNA reads TGTGCCAGGGCCAACAGGGGAGAACAGCCCCAGCATTTT. The V call is TRBV6-4, the J call TRBJ1-5; 7 bases map to TRBD1. The V and J ends lost 9 bases and 7 bases, in that order; junction bases with no gene match: 9. Germline V lookup: CDR1 MRHNA, CDR2 SNTAGT. The CDR3 contains 13 residues.

The V call is TRBV7-2, the J call TRBJ2-7, with 8 bases fitting TRBD1. This CDR3 comprises 14 residues. The J segment lost 1 base and the V segment lost 5 bases, leaving 4 bases of the junction unmatched. Germline V lookup: CDR1 SGHTA, CDR2 FQGNSA. Here the CDR3 DNA reads TGTGCCAGCAGCCAACGGACAGGGTCCTACGAGCAGTACTTC. It specifies CASSQRTGSYEQYF.

The chain is built from TRBV9 and TRBJ1-1; 10 nucleotides line up with TRBD1. CDR1 and CDR2 (germline): SGDLS, YYNGEE. The CDR3 has 17 residues. Germline trimming cut 0 bases from V and 4 bases from J; bases unmatched to any gene: 9. CDR3 loop: CASSVADDRGPGTEAFF. CDR3 DNA sequence: TGTGCCAGCAGCGTAGCTGACGACAGGGGGCCGGGCACTGAAGCTTTCTTT. The complete variable domain, with remaining parts taken from reference TRBV9 and TRBJ1-1, reads DSGVTQTPKHLITATGQRVTLRCSPRSGDLSVYWYQQSLDQGLQFLIQYYNGEERAKGNILERFSAQQFPDLHSELNLSSLELGDSALYFCASSVADDRGPGTEAFFGQGTRLTVV.

The V call is TRBV19, the J call TRBJ2-7; D is possibly TRBD2 (6 bases). CDR3 length equals 14 residues. The V and J ends lost 5 bases and 3 bases respectively, with 14 bases between them. The germline CDR1 and CDR2 sequences are LNHDA and SQIVND (reference sequence). In nucleotides, the CDR3 is TGTGCCAGTAGTCCTGCGGGACTTCTCTACGAGCAGTACTTC. This encodes CASSPAGLLYEQYF.

The rearrangement links TRBV6-6 to TRBJ1-1, with D perhaps matching TRBD1 (5 bases). This CDR3 has 15 amino acids. Germline V gene data show CDR1 as MNHNY and CDR2 as SVGAGI (reference sequence). V lost 0 bases, J lost 5 bases, and 13 bases lay in between. CDR3: CASSYSEWGRTEAFF. In DNA, the CDR3 is TGTGCCAGCAGTTACTCGGAGTGGGGGAGGACTGAAGCTTTCTTT.

The CDR3, as DNA: TGTGCCAGCAGTCGAACCGGGACTAGCATCAATGAGCAGTTCTTC. Translating gives CASSRTGTSINEQFF. This chain joins TRBV6-5 and TRBJ2-1; 9 nucleotides agree with TRBD2. Germline CDR1 and CDR2: MNHEY and SVGAGI. The CDR3 consists of 15 residues. V shed 5 bases and J 6 bases; nucleotides not matched to a gene: 8.

The genes are TRBV11-2 and TRBJ2-3; D perhaps matches TRBD2 (6 bases). V was trimmed by 8 bases and J by 0 bases, leaving 12 bases between them. The germline V gene has CDR1 SGHAT and CDR2 FQNNGV. This CDR3 is built from 14 residues. This CDR3 reads CASVSSVSTDTQYF. The CDR3 nucleotides read TGTGCCAGCGTTTCTAGCGTTAGCACAGATACGCAGTATTTT.

A few counts support this clone. The genes are TRBV7-2 and TRBJ2-5; perhaps TRBD2 as D (5 bases). V was clipped by 5 bases and J by 5 bases, with 21 bases between them. Germline CDR1 SGHTA, CDR2 FQGNSA. This CDR3 spans 16 amino acids. CDR3 DNA sequence: TGTGCCAGCAGCCTCGGACTCCTAACCCTGGGGGAGACCCAGTACTTC. Amino acid sequence: CASSLGLLTLGETQYF.

The chain uses TRBV23-1 and TRBJ2-2; 12 nucleotides agree with TRBD2. TRBV23-1 is marked as an open reading frame, function uncertain. This CDR3 comprises 19 residues. Trimming took 3 bases from V and 4 from J; bases not matched to a gene: 12. The CDR3 here is CASSHGPSGRASVTGELFF. The CDR3 nucleotides read TGCGCCAGCAGTCACGGACCTAGCGGGAGGGCCAGCGTCACCGGGGAGCTGTTTTTT.

The chain joins TRBV9 to TRBJ1-3, with a weak D call TRBD1 (6 bases). Between the trimmed V and J ends, which lost 7 bases and 2 bases, there was a span of 7 bases. Germline V gene lookup returns CDR1 SGDLS and CDR2 YYNGEE. This CDR3 has 12 amino acids. CDR3 sequence reads: CASEGAGNTIYF. The CDR3 nucleotides read TGTGCCAGCGAGGGGGCTGGAAACACCATATATTTT. The full variable domain, completed using reference TRBV9 and TRBJ1-3, is DSGVTQTPKHLITATGQRVTLRCSPRSGDLSVYWYQQSLDQGLQFLIQYYNGEERAKGNILERFSAQQFPDLHSELNLSSLELGDSALYFCASEGAGNTIYFGEGSWLTVV.

The chain has TRBV28 and TRBJ1-1, with 9 positions matching TRBD1. V gave up 8 bases and J gave up 1 base; unmatched junction bases: 5. This CDR3 comprises 14 residues. In germline, CDR1 is MDHEN, CDR2 SYDVKM. In DNA form, the CDR3 reads TGTGCCAGCGGCCCACAGGGGGCGAACACTGAAGCTTTCTTT. Protein product: CASGPQGANTEAFF.

This clone was observed a handful of times. This chain uses TRBV28 with TRBJ2-7, with TRBD1 matching over 10 bases. The CDR3 sequence is 15 residues long. Looked up from germline, CDR1 is MDHEN and CDR2 is SYDVKM. Trimming cost V 4 bases and J 6 bases; bases outside gene matches: 9. DNA of the CDR3: TGTGCCAGCAGTTCCTCCGGGACAGGGGCCGGCGAGCAGTACTTC. This codes for CASSSSGTGAGEQYF.

The chain combines TRBV15 with TRBJ2-3; D remains unclear. Per the germline V gene, CDR1 is LNHNV and CDR2 is YYDKDF (reference sequence). V was trimmed by 5 bases and J by 1 base, leaving 16 bases between them. The CDR3 consists of 16 residues. In DNA form, the CDR3 reads TGTGCCACCAGCGGCCGTTTGGGCCTTGGCACAGATACGCAGTATTTT. Its translation is CATSGRLGLGTDTQYF.